The subject of this entry is one T cell receptor beta chain. This entry is derived from a study of blood T cell repertoires in COVID-19. Study in general: Spain, Italy and the United States supplied samples that represented acute and convalescent COVID-19. From T cells, B-cell-depleted T cells, or PBMCs came the material, which was cDNA or gDNA.

Methods used by the authors: Reference gene primer amplification gave estimated nucleated cell counts. Clones were sequenced by immunoSEQ multiplex PCR, and TCRdb holds only the in-frame ones, with some missing. V and J calls and clone size come straight from that table; D and trimming were deduced from the DNA. The repertoire holds about 140,000 clones, with 88% as singletons. Trimming stripped 3 bases from V and 7 bases from J, with 18 bases between. From germline, CDR1 is SNHLY and CDR2 FYNNEI. The CDR3 loop spans 15 amino acids. This chain uses TRBV2 with TRBJ2-5; a weak D match, TRBD1 (5 bases). Sequencing was carried out using peripheral blood. The receptor was derived from a woman aged 45 to 65 with acute or convalescent COVID-19. CDR3 region: CASSEVQGLGGTQYF. The CDR3 nucleotides are TGTGCCAGCAGTGAGGTCCAGGGCCTGGGCGGGACCCAGTACTTC.